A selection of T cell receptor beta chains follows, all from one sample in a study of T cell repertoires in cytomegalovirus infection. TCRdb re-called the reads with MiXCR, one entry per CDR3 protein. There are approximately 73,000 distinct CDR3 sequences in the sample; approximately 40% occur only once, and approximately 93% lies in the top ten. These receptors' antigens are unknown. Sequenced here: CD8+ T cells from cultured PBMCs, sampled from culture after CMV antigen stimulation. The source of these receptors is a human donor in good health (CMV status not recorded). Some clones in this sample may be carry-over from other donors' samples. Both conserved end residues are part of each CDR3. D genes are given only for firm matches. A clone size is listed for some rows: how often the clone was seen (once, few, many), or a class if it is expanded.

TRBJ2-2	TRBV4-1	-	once	CASSQTGEYTGELFF	TGCGCCAGCAGCCAAACCGGGGAGTACACCGGGGAGCTGTTTTTT
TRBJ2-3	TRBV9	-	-	CASSVERGSTDTQYF	TGTGCCAGCAGCGTAGAGAGGGGCTCCACAGATACGCAGTATTTT
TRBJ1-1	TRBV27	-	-	CASRGNMNTEAFF	TGTGCCAGCAGGGGCAACATGAACACTGAAGCTTTCTTT
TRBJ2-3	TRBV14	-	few	CASSQDQGWGLPTDTQYF	TGTGCCAGCAGCCAAGATCAGGGGTGGGGACTCCCCACAGATACGCAGTATTTT
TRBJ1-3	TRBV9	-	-	CASSIAGGPAVQGNTIYF	TGTGCCAGCAGCATAGCTGGGGGCCCAGCAGTCCAGGGAAACACCATATATTTT
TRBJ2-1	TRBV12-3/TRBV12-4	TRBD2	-	CASNRPSGAANEQFF	TGTGCCAGCAACCGCCCTAGCGGGGCGGCCAATGAGCAGTTCTTC
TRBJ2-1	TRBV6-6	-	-	CASSYVVGGEGSYNEQFF	TGTGCCAGCAGTTACGTCGTGGGGGGTGAGGGCTCCTACAATGAGCAGTTCTTC
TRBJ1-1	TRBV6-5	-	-	CASSYQGYTEAFF	TGTGCCAGCAGCTACCAGGGGTACACTGAAGCTTTCTTT
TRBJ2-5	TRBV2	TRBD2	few	CASSVYSSGEETQYF	TGTGCCAGCAGTGTGTATTCTAGCGGAGAAGAGACCCAGTACTTC
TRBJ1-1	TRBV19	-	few	CASSIDWTDKNTEAFF	TGTGCCAGTAGTATAGACTGGACAGATAAGAACACTGAAGCTTTCTTT
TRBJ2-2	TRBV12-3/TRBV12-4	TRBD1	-	CASSPHPGTGGHGELFF	TGTGCCAGCAGTCCGCACCCCGGGACAGGGGGCCACGGGGAGCTGTTTTTT
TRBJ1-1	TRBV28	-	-	CASNGGGTEAFF	TGTGCCAGCAATGGAGGAGGCACTGAAGCTTTCTTT
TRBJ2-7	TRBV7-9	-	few	CASSLGQYGEQYF	TGTGCCAGCAGCTTAGGACAGTACGGCGAGCAGTACTTC
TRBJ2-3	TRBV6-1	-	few	CASSEDGRYFRTDTQYF	TGTGCCAGCAGTGAAGATGGGCGTTATTTCCGCACAGATACGCAGTATTTT
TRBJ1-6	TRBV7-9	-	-	CASSFQSDALHF	TGTGCCAGCAGCTTTCAGTCCGACGCCCTCCACTTT
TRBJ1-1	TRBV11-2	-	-	CASATLGLTEAFF	TGTGCCAGTGCTACACTGGGCCTTACTGAAGCTTTCTTT
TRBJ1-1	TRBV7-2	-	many	CASSLRSGVNTEAFF	TGTGCCAGCAGCTTACGATCCGGGGTGAACACTGAAGCTTTCTTT
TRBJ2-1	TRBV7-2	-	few	CASSLGPGTSSYNEQFF	TGTGCCAGCAGCTTAGGCCCCGGGACCAGCTCCTACAATGAGCAGTTCTTC
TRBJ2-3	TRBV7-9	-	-	CASTPQGGFTDTQYF	TGTGCCAGCACCCCCCAGGGGGGATTCACAGATACGCAGTATTTT
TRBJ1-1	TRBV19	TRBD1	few	CASSFWTGNGYDTEAFF	TGTGCCAGTAGTTTTTGGACAGGGAACGGGTACGACACTGAAGCTTTCTTT
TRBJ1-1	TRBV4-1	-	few	CASLGTSEAFF	TGCGCCAGCTTAGGGACCTCGGAAGCTTTCTTT
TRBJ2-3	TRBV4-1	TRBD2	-	CASSQGPGLAGGTDTQYF	TGCGCCAGCAGCCAAGGGCCGGGACTAGCGGGGGGCACAGATACGCAGTATTTT
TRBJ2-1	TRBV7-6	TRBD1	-	CASSLALRTGENEQFF	TGTGCCAGCAGCTTAGCTCTAAGGACAGGGGAAAATGAGCAGTTCTTC
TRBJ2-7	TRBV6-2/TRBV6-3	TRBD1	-	CASSSYRGDTYEQYF	TGTGCCAGCAGTTCATACAGGGGTGACACCTACGAGCAGTACTTC
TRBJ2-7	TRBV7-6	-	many	CASSPGGTYEQYF	TGTGCCAGCAGCCCGGGCGGGACCTACGAGCAGTACTTC
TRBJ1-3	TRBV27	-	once	CASSFSGTGNTIYF	TGTGCCAGCAGTTTTTCGGGAACTGGAAACACCATATATTTT
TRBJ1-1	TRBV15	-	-	CATSEGLEAFF	TGTGCCACCAGCGAGGGGCTTGAAGCTTTCTTT
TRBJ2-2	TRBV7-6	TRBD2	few	CASTSSGGPHGELFF	TGTGCCAGCACCTCCAGCGGGGGGCCCCACGGGGAGCTGTTTTTT
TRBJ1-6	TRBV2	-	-	CASSEETSNLNNSPLHF	TGTGCCAGCAGCGAAGAAACGTCTAATTTAAATAATTCACCCCTCCACTTT
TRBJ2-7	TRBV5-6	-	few	CASSLGPGVNGQYF	TGTGCCAGCAGCTTGGGTCCAGGGGTGAACGGGCAGTACTTC
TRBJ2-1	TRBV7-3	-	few	CASSPRKGLYNEQFF	TGTGCCAGCAGCCCCAGGAAGGGGCTGTACAATGAGCAGTTCTTC
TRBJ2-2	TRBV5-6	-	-	CASSLKYIGQAGELFF	TGTGCCAGCAGCTTGAAATATATAGGCCAGGCCGGGGAGCTGTTTTTT
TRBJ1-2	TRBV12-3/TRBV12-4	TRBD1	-	CASSYGTGIGYTF	TGTGCCAGCAGCTACGGGACAGGGATTGGCTACACCTTC
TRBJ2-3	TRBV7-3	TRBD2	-	CASSSGTSGGPFSTDTQYF	TGTGCCAGCAGCTCCGGGACTAGCGGGGGACCCTTTAGCACAGATACGCAGTATTTT
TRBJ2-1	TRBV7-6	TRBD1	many	CASSSGTGANNEQFF	TGTGCCAGCAGCTCCGGGACAGGGGCAAACAATGAGCAGTTCTTC
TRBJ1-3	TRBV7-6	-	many	CASSLAGWSLNSSGNTIYF	TGTGCCAGCAGCTTAGCGGGATGGTCACTGAATTCCTCTGGAAACACCATATATTTT
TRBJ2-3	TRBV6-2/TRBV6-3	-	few	CASSYSWDTQYF	TGTGCCAGCAGTTACTCGTGGGATACGCAGTATTTT
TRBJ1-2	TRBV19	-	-	CASSIGPPNNYGYTF	TGTGCCAGTAGTATAGGACCTCCCAATAACTATGGCTACACCTTC
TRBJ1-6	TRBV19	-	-	CASSIQGNNSPLHF	TGTGCCAGTAGTATTCAGGGGAATAATTCACCCCTCCACTTT
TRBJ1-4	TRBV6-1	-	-	CASLQVMSEKLFF	TGTGCCAGCTTACAGGTTATGAGCGAAAAACTGTTTTTT
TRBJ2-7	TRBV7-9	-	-	CASSQERSSDTYEQYF	TGTGCCAGCAGCCAAGAGAGGAGTTCGGACACCTACGAGCAGTACTTC